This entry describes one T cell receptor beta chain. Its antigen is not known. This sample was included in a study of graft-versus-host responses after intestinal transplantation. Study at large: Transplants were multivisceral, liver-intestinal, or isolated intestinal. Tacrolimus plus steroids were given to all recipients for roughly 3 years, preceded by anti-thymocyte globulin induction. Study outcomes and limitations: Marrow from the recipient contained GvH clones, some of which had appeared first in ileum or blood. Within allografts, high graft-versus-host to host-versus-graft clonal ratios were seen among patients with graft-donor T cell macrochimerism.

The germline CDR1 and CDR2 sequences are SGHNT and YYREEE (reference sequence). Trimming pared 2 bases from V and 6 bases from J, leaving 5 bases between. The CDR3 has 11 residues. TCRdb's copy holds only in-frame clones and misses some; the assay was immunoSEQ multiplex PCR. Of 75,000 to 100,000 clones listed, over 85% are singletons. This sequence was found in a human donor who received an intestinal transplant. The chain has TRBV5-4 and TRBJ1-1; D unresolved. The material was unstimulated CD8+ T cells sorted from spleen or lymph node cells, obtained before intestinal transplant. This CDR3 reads CASSFSAEAFF. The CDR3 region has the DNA TGTGCCAGCAGCTTCTCAGCTGAAGCTTTCTTT.